These T cell receptor beta chains were read from a single sample in a study of shared clonotypes between healthy human individuals. Libraries were prepared by immunoSEQ multiplex PCR; TCRdb keeps only in-frame clonotypes and omits some of them. The data hold about 1.1 million clones, with 70% to 85% observed a single time. The sequencing sample was made of memory CD4+ T cells from PBMCs. Receptors were obtained from a man aged 18-30 years in good health. Some clones in this sample may be carry-over from other donors' samples. Each CDR3 is given with its conserved first and last residue. Clone size is stated in some rows and not others, as once, few, many or a class when expanded.

>TRBV28|many|TRBJ1-2
CASSLGGGGTGFYGYTF
>TRBV6-6|-|TRBJ2-2
CASGLTGGTGELFF
>TRBV2|-|TRBJ1-2
CASSQGQGGWGYTF
>TRBV6-5|-|TRBJ2-6
CASSEQGTGANVLTF
>TRBV11-2|few|TRBJ2-7
CASSLDIAGGYEQYF
>TRBV18|-|TRBJ1-5
CASSPKGREQPQHF
>TRBV6-6|few|TRBJ1-1
CASSPGREAFF
>TRBV28|-|TRBJ1-1
CAKRVMNTEAFF
>TRBV7-8|once|TRBJ2-5
CATSRGGQETQYF
>TRBV7-2|-|TRBJ2-1
CASSLDPRGEQFF
>TRBV10-2|-|TRBJ2-7
CASSGYEEQYF
>TRBV28|once|TRBJ2-7
CASSSGPYEQYF
>TRBV7-2|-|TRBJ2-5
CASSLAPGTEYQETQYF
>TRBV5-1|once|TRBJ2-1
CASSLGDGYNEQFF
>TRBV28|once|TRBJ2-3
CASSLGLTRLTDTQYF
>TRBV7-9|-|TRBJ2-4
CASSPQGPIQYF
>TRBV5-1|-|TRBJ2-3
CASSLEGQGDTQYF
>TRBV6-5|-|TRBJ1-2
CASSYSAGAGYGYTF
>TRBV28|-|TRBJ2-3
CASSLGVAGGADTQYF
>TRBV10-1|-|TRBJ1-1
CASSETGLMNTEAFF
>TRBV7-2|-|TRBJ1-2
CASSLAGSGGYTF
>TRBV10-3|-|TRBJ2-2
CAISESTGVTGELFF
>TRBV11-2|-|TRBJ2-1
CASRKHRDAASSYNEQFF
>TRBV20-1|-|TRBJ1-2
CSAGQEYGYTF
>TRBV7-3|-|TRBJ1-1
CASSIARGTEAFF
>TRBV28|-|TRBJ1-1
CATGPYRGMNTEAFF
>TRBV28|-|TRBJ1-2
CASSSPGQGRGDYGYTF
>TRBV18|-|TRBJ2-7
CASSHDPGTGQYF
>TRBV19|-|TRBJ2-4
CASKRGTGPNIQYF
>TRBV7-6|-|TRBJ2-1
CASSLGGSGTFENNEQFF
>TRBV7-8|-|TRBJ2-1
CASSPRDRNYNEQFF
>TRBV27|few|TRBJ1-5
CASSGQNNQPQHF
>TRBV7-2|-|TRBJ2-5
CASSLVVDNQETQYF
>TRBV27|few|TRBJ2-5
CASSLGLAGGQETQYF
>TRBV18|-|TRBJ2-5
CASSLGTAFQQETQYF